A single sample is the source of the 31 T cell receptor beta chains below, sequenced in a study of cytomegalovirus exposure and HLA in healthy donors. PCR involved 60 Vbeta and 13 Jbeta primers. The repertoire was sequenced with immunoSEQ multiplex PCR; TCRdb's copy has only in-frame clones and lacks some. The sample lists around 140,000 clones, around three quarters occurring once. What was sequenced was PBMCs. The origin of the receptors is a woman in her thirties or forties in good health and CMV-seropositive.

This chain links TRBV28 with TRBJ2-4; 10 bases align to TRBD1. The germline V gene has CDR1 MDHEN and CDR2 SYDVKM. The CDR3 spans 14 residues. Trimming removed 6 bases from V and 7 bases from J; junction bases left unmatched: 6. Here the CDR3 reads CASSSRDRGNIQYF. CDR3 nucleotides: TGTGCCAGCAGCTCCCGGGACAGGGGTAACATTCAGTACTTC. The entire variable domain, with the rest obtained from reference TRBV28 and TRBJ2-4, is as follows: DVKVTQSSRYLVKRTGEKVFLECVQDMDHENMFWYRQDPGLGLRLIYFSYDVKMKEKGDIPEGYSVSREKKERFSLILESASTNQTSMYLCASSSRDRGNIQYFGAGTRLSVL.

V and J are TRBV4-2 and TRBJ1-5; D might be TRBD1 (5 bases). The V end lost 2 bases, the J end lost 5 bases, and 16 bases lay between the germline ends. Germline CDR1 LGHNA, CDR2 YNFKEQ. The CDR3 sequence is 16 residues long. CDR3 DNA: TGTGCCAGCAGCCAATCGTCCGGGGGGGTGTATCAGCCCCAGCATTTT. It yields the protein CASSQSSGGVYQPQHF.

CDR3: CASSLELLGPYEQYF. In DNA form, the CDR3 reads TGTGCCAGCAGCTTAGAGTTACTAGGGCCTTACGAGCAGTACTTC. The V call is TRBV11-2, the J call TRBJ2-7, with D perhaps matching TRBD2 (5 bases). CDR1 SGHAT and CDR2 FQNNGV come from the germline V gene. The CDR3 contains 15 residues. The V end was cut by 0 bases, the J end by 4 bases, with 13 bases between.

V usage is TRBV4-1 and J usage is TRBJ1-2, with 9 nucleotides matching TRBD1. Germline values: CDR1 MGHRA, CDR2 YSYEKL. V shed 1 base and J 7 bases; nucleotides not matched to a gene: 10. The CDR3 runs 16 residues. CDR3 DNA: TGCGCCAGCAGCCAAGCGGTACAGGGGGCGCAAATTGGCTACACCTTC. Encoded protein: CASSQAVQGAQIGYTF.

The CDR3 DNA is TGTGCCAGCAGATCCCCGGGACAGGGGGAATCTGAAGCTTTCTTT. It specifies CASRSPGQGESEAFF. This sequence joins TRBV6-6 and TRBJ1-1; 11 bases map to TRBD1. CDR1 is MNHNY and CDR2 is SVGAGI in the germline V gene (reference sequence). The CDR3 contains 15 residues. Trimming took 6 bases from V and 6 from J; bases not matched to a gene: 9.

This clone was detected a few times. The chain carries TRBV6-1 and TRBJ2-7; 9 nucleotides match TRBD1. Germline V gives CDR1 MNHNS, CDR2 SASEGT. CDR3 length: 12 amino acids. Trimming cost V 7 bases and J 5 bases; bases outside gene matches: 3. CDR3 coding DNA: TGTGCCAGCACCCGACAGGGGGACGAGCAGTACTTC. Translated, it gives CASTRQGDEQYF.

By share of the sample, this clone is medium-sized. This chain joins TRBV4-2 and TRBJ2-6; 9 bases match TRBD1. The length of the CDR3 is 17 residues. Germline V gene data show CDR1 as LGHNA and CDR2 as YNFKEQ. Trimming cost V 1 base and J 0 bases; bases outside gene matches: 1. The DNA of the CDR3 is TGTGCCAGCAGCCAAGGACAGGGGGTCTCTGGGGCCAACGTCCTGACTTTC. This translates into CASSQGQGVSGANVLTF.

The chain recombines TRBV5-1 with TRBJ1-3, with D uncertain. The CDR3 runs to 14 residues. CDR1 is SGHRS and CDR2 is YFSETQ in the germline V gene. The CDR3 DNA reads TGCCCCCAGCGCAAAATCGACTCTGGAAACACCATATATTTT. As protein: CPQRKIDSGNTIYF.

The chain is built from TRBV4-1 and TRBJ1-3; D ambiguous. The ends were cut back, 1 base at V and 0 bases at J, with 10 bases in the middle. The CDR3 is made up of 16 amino acids. The germline gives CDR1 MGHRA, CDR2 YSYEKL. CDR3 in DNA: TGCGCCAGCAGCCAAGCTTTGAGGGTCTCTGGAAACACCATATATTTT. It encodes CASSQALRVSGNTIYF.

The CDR3 is CASSFDSSGNTIYF. DNA of the CDR3: TGCGCCAGCAGCTTTGACAGCTCTGGAAACACCATATATTTT. The J gene is TRBJ1-3, the V gene TRBV5-1, with D tentatively TRBD1 (5 bases). Germline V gene data show CDR1 as SGHRS and CDR2 as YFSETQ. V was pared by 2 bases and J by 0 bases, with 6 bases between. The CDR3 totals 14 residues.

The chain uses TRBV5-1 and TRBJ2-2; the match to TRBD1 covers 11 bases. V trimming: 5 bases; J trimming: 4 bases; junction bases outside the gene matches: 4. The CDR3 totals 15 residues. Germline-derived CDR1 and CDR2 are SGHRS and YFSETQ. DNA of the CDR3: TGCGCCAGCAGACCCGGGACAGGGGGCACCGGGGAGCTGTTTTTT. It is translated as CASRPGTGGTGELFF. Using reference TRBV5-1 and TRBJ2-2 for the parts outside the CDR3, the full variable domain is KAGVTQTPRYLIKTRGQQVTLSCSPISGHRSVSWYQQTPGQGLQFLFEYFSETQRNKGNFPGRFSGRQFSNSRSEMNVSTLELGDSALYLCASRPGTGGTGELFFGEGSRLTVL.

This chain uses TRBV11-2 with TRBJ2-1; D is undetermined. V was pared by 6 bases and J by 7 bases, with 19 bases between. Germline CDR1 SGHAT, CDR2 FQNNGV. There are 15 residues in the CDR3. DNA for the CDR3: TGTGCCAGCAGTCCCCCGGTGCCCCAGGTGAATGAGCAGTTCTTC. It encodes CASSPPVPQVNEQFF. Full variable domain (remainder filled in from reference TRBV11-2 and TRBJ2-1): EAGVAQSPRYKIIEKRQSVAFWCNPISGHATLYWYQQILGQGPKLLIQFQNNGVVDDSQLPKDRFSAERLKGVDSTLKIQPAKLEDSAVYLCASSPPVPQVNEQFFGPGTRLTVL.

This clone came up a few times. The V call is TRBV5-1, the J call TRBJ2-5; TRBD1 aligns across 10 bases. This CDR3 is 15 amino acids long. Germline CDR1 is SGHRS and CDR2 is YFSETQ. Trimming removed 0 bases from V and 5 bases from J; junction bases left unmatched: 4. CDR3: CASSLVATGGETQYF. The CDR3 nucleotides read TGCGCCAGCAGCTTGGTGGCGACAGGGGGCGAGACCCAGTACTTC.

V gene TRBV5-4 combines with J gene TRBJ2-3; TRBD2 matches 12 bases. The germline V gene has CDR1 SGHNT and CDR2 YYREEE (reference sequence). Trimming took 4 bases from V and 7 from J; bases not matched to a gene: 10. The CDR3 consists of 16 residues. DNA for the CDR3: TGTGCCAGCAGCCACCAGACTAGCGGGAGATTGAATACGCAGTATTTT. It specifies CASSHQTSGRLNTQYF.

The CDR3 protein is CASSPGQITDTQYF. The CDR3 coding sequence is TGTGCCAGCAGCCCGGGACAGATCACAGATACGCAGTATTTT. This chain joins TRBV5-4 and TRBJ2-3; TRBD1 agrees at 7 bases. The CDR3 extends over 14 amino acids. CDR1 and CDR2 from the germline V gene are SGHNT and YYREEE (reference sequence). Trimming removed 4 bases from V and 2 bases from J; junction bases left unmatched: 4.

This clone occurred a few times. The rearrangement links TRBV11-3 to TRBJ2-1, with 12 bases that match TRBD2. The CDR3 sequence is 16 residues long. Germline loops: CDR1 SGHNT, CDR2 YENEEA. V lost 4 bases to trimming and J lost 9 bases; unmatched junction nucleotides: 10. For the CDR3, the DNA is TGTGCCAGCAGCTACCTAGCGGGAGGGCCCGTGGGTGAGCAGTTCTTC. It encodes CASSYLAGGPVGEQFF.

This clone occurred a few times. The V call is TRBV4-1, the J call TRBJ2-1, with D maybe TRBD1 (5 bases). Per the germline V gene, CDR1 is MGHRA and CDR2 is YSYEKL. The CDR3 spans 15 residues. Trimming shortened V by 2 bases and J by 1 base, and 9 bases separated the two germline ends. CDR3 residues: CASSQKQASYNEQFF. The CDR3 DNA follows: TGCGCCAGCAGCCAAAAACAGGCATCCTACAATGAGCAGTTCTTC.

V usage is TRBV5-1 and J usage is TRBJ1-1; TRBD1 agrees at 7 bases. V trimming: 1 base; J trimming: 4 bases; junction bases outside the gene matches: 16. The CDR3 sequence is 18 residues long. Germline V gene lookup returns CDR1 SGHRS and CDR2 YFSETQ. For the CDR3, the DNA is TGCGCCAGCAGCTTGCCCCCGGGACAGCAGGCTCGAGGCACTGAAGCTTTCTTT. The encoded protein is CASSLPPGQQARGTEAFF.

This chain links TRBV7-8 with TRBJ1-2; D gene unclear. The length of the CDR3 is 18 residues. The V and J ends lost 5 bases and 3 bases respectively, with 25 bases between them. The germline CDR1 and CDR2 sequences are SGHVS and FQNEAQ. CDR3 coding DNA: TGTGCCAGCAGCCGCCAACACCGGGAGCCGCACCCCGACTATGGCTACACCTTC. Encoded protein: CASSRQHREPHPDYGYTF.

This clone was counted only a few times. This chain connects TRBV2 to TRBJ1-1; 7 bases fit TRBD1. The CDR3 covers 14 residues. The J segment lost 1 base and the V segment lost 6 bases, leaving 5 bases of the junction unmatched. Per germline, CDR1 SNHLY and CDR2 FYNNEI. CDR3 coding DNA: TGTGCCAGCAGGGAAAGGACAGGGAACACTGAAGCTTTCTTT. Amino acid sequence: CASRERTGNTEAFF. The entire variable domain, with the rest obtained from reference TRBV2 and TRBJ1-1, is as follows: EPEVTQTPSHQVTQMGQEVILRCVPISNHLYFYWYRQILGQKVEFLVSFYNNEISEKSEIFDDQFSVERPDGSNFTLKIRSTKLEDSAMYFCASRERTGNTEAFFGQGTRLTVV.

In this sample, this clone turned up a few times. The CDR3, as DNA: TGTGCCAGTAGTATTCCCCTCTTGGGGACAGGGGGTGGGAACACTGAAGCTTTCTTT. It specifies CASSIPLLGTGGGNTEAFF. V and J are TRBV19 and TRBJ1-1; 11 nucleotides match TRBD1. This CDR3 comprises 19 residues. CDR1 and CDR2 from the germline V gene are LNHDA and SQIVND (reference sequence). V lost 3 bases to trimming and J lost 1 base; unmatched junction nucleotides: 13.

V gene TRBV10-3 combines with J gene TRBJ2-7, with 7 nucleotides matching TRBD2. Trimming took 2 bases from V and 7 from J; bases not matched to a gene: 5. Germline assignment: CDR1 ENHRY and CDR2 SYGVKD. The CDR3 totals 13 residues. The DNA of the CDR3 is TGTGCCATCAGTGAGAGGTTGGGAGGGGAGCAGTACTTC. As protein: CAISERLGGEQYF.

The chain combines TRBV5-6 with TRBJ1-1; D uncertain. Between the trimmed V and J ends, which lost 2 bases and 1 base, there was a span of 6 bases. CDR1 is SGHDT and CDR2 is YYEEEE in the germline V gene. CDR3 size: 13 residues. CDR3 coding DNA: TGTGCCAGCAGCTTAGCCGAGAACACTGAAGCTTTCTTT. Translating it yields CASSLAENTEAFF.

The chain couples TRBV27 to TRBJ2-3; 7 bases are shared with TRBD1. The CDR3 sequence is 15 residues long. With V trimmed by 8 bases and J by 1 base, 9 bases remained unmatched. Per the germline V gene, CDR1 is MNHEY and CDR2 is SMNVEV (reference sequence). CDR3: CASGLGDSRTDTQYF. The CDR3 coding sequence is TGTGCCAGCGGATTAGGGGACAGCCGCACAGATACGCAGTATTTT.

The chain is built from TRBV5-1 and TRBJ2-3; TRBD2 agrees at 11 bases. Trimming removed 6 bases from V and 4 bases from J; junction bases left unmatched: 16. CDR1 is SGHRS and CDR2 is YFSETQ in the germline V gene. This CDR3 has 18 amino acids. The CDR3, as DNA: TGCGCCAGCAACATTAAATCGGGGCTAGCGGGAGGAGCAGATACGCAGTATTTT. This sequence encodes CASNIKSGLAGGADTQYF. Full variable domain (remainder filled in from reference TRBV5-1 and TRBJ2-3): KAGVTQTPRYLIKTRGQQVTLSCSPISGHRSVSWYQQTPGQGLQFLFEYFSETQRNKGNFPGRFSGRQFSNSRSEMNVSTLELGDSALYLCASNIKSGLAGGADTQYFGPGTRLTVL.

The J gene is TRBJ2-2, the V gene TRBV18; TRBD2 matches at 12 bases. Germline assignment: CDR1 KGHSH and CDR2 LQKENI. V shed 1 base and J 6 bases; nucleotides not matched to a gene: 9. The CDR3 has 18 amino acids. The CDR3 nucleotides read TGTGCCAGCTCACCACTGACTAGCGGGAGCCTTTTGGCCGGGGAGCTGTTTTTT. Amino acids: CASSPLTSGSLLAGELFF.

V gene TRBV11-2 combines with J gene TRBJ2-3; D perhaps matches TRBD2 (5 bases). This CDR3 is 14 amino acids long. Trimming cost V 0 bases and J 5 bases, with 9 bases left between them. The germline CDR1 and CDR2 sequences are SGHAT and FQNNGV. In DNA, the CDR3 is TGTGCCAGCAGCTTAGACTACGGGATAGATACGCAGTATTTT. Translated, it gives CASSLDYGIDTQYF.

As DNA, the CDR3 is TGTGCCAGCAGACCGGACAGCAGTACCTACGAGCAGTACTTC. This sequence encodes CASRPDSSTYEQYF. This sequence joins TRBV28 and TRBJ2-7; D might be TRBD1 (6 bases). Germline values: CDR1 MDHEN, CDR2 SYDVKM. The V end was cut by 6 bases, the J end by 2 bases, with 14 bases between. There are 14 residues in the CDR3. Full variable domain (remainder filled in from reference TRBV28 and TRBJ2-7): DVKVTQSSRYLVKRTGEKVFLECVQDMDHENMFWYRQDPGLGLRLIYFSYDVKMKEKGDIPEGYSVSREKKERFSLILESASTNQTSMYLCASRPDSSTYEQYFGPGTRLTVT.

The chain has TRBV9 and TRBJ1-2, with 9 bases aligning to TRBD1. Germline CDR1 and CDR2: SGDLS and YYNGEE. The ends lost 4 bases at V and 8 bases at J; junction bases unmatched: 21. The CDR3 spans 18 residues. The DNA of the CDR3 is TGTGCCAGCAGCCAAAGGGGGGACAGGGCGGTTGGTTTGGAGGGCTACACCTTC. Translating gives CASSQRGDRAVGLEGYTF.

The gene calls are TRBV11-3 and TRBJ2-2, with 10 nucleotides matching TRBD2. The V gene's germline CDR1 is SGHNT and CDR2 YENEEA. The junction had 5 bases not matched to a gene; V was cut back by 2 bases and J by 5 bases. The CDR3 is 16 amino acids. The CDR3 DNA sequence: TGTGCCAGCAGCTTACTAGCGGGAGAAGGGACCGGGGAGCTGTTTTTT. Its translation: CASSLLAGEGTGELFF.

A few counts support this clone. The chain employs TRBV18 and TRBJ2-1; D call uncertain. The CDR3 consists of 15 residues. The V end was cut by 6 bases, the J end by 4 bases, with 16 bases between. Germline V gene sequence: CDR1 KGHSH, CDR2 LQKENI. The CDR3 nucleotides are TGTGCCAGCTCCCTATCAGGCGCACATTACAATGAGCAGTTCTTC. This sequence encodes CASSLSGAHYNEQFF.